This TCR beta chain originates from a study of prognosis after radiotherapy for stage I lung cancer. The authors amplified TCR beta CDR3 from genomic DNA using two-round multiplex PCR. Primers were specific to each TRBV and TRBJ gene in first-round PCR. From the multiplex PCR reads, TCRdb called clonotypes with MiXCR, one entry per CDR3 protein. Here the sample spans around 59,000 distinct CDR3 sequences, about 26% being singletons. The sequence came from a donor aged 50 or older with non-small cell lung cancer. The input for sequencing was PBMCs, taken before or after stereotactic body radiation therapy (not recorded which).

The CDR3 here is CASSYRTWGLHNEQFF. The CDR3 DNA reads as TGTGCCAGCAGTTATAGGACATGGGGACTTCACAATGAGCAGTTCTTC. The chain carries TRBV6-2 or TRBV6-3 and TRBJ2-1, with D tentatively TRBD2 (6 bases). Looked up from germline, CDR1 is MNHEY and CDR2 is SVGEGT. Deletions cut 3 bases from V and 5 bases from J, with 17 bases between. The CDR3 totals 16 residues.